The 10 T cell receptor beta chains presented below share a single source sample, sequenced in a study of identical twins. One entry per CDR3 protein results from TCRdb running MiXCR on the 5' RACE reads. The data contain just under 650,000 distinct CDR3 sequences, under 8.5% of them singletons. The same data also contributed to another study, on yellow fever vaccine responses in identical twins.

The specimen was PBMCs. These receptors were taken from a woman aged 18-29 years in good health.

In its sample, this clonotype was seen a few times. In DNA form, the CDR3 reads TGTGCCAGCAGCCTGACAGGGGAAACCGGGGAGCTGTTTTTT. This encodes CASSLTGETGELFF. The V call is TRBV7-9, the J call TRBJ2-2; 8 bases line up with TRBD1. The CDR3 covers 14 residues. V lost 5 bases to trimming and J lost 5 bases; unmatched junction nucleotides: 4. Germline CDR1 reads SEHNR; CDR2 reads FQNEAQ (reference sequence).

The chain joins TRBV20-1 to TRBJ1-5; possibly TRBD1 for D (6 bases). The V gene lost 2 bases and the J gene lost 6 bases, with 11 bases spanning the gap. CDR3 length: 13 residues. Germline values: CDR1 DFQATT, CDR2 SNEGSKA (reference sequence). CDR3 sequence reads: CSARLGAGQPQHF. DNA of the CDR3: TGCAGTGCTAGACTGGGGGCTGGTCAGCCCCAGCATTTT.

This clonotype was counted between two and nine times. The chain joins TRBV12-3 or TRBV12-4 to TRBJ1-3; D gene ambiguous. Trimming shortened V by 3 bases and J by 3 bases, and 12 bases separated the two germline ends. The CDR3 runs 15 residues. CDR3 in amino acids: CASSLRDRGGNTIYF. Here the CDR3 DNA reads TGTGCCAGCAGTTTGAGGGATCGTGGTGGAAACACCATATATTTT.

In its sample, this clonotype was seen many times. This chain joins TRBV7-9 and TRBJ2-7; D remains ambiguous. Deletions cut 8 bases from V and 3 bases from J, with 11 bases between. The CDR3 sequence is 12 residues long. Looked up from germline, CDR1 is SEHNR and CDR2 is FQNEAQ (reference sequence). The CDR3 reads CASSPGLYEQYF. DNA of the CDR3: TGTGCCAGCTCACCAGGTCTCTACGAGCAGTACTTC.

Many counts were recorded for this clonotype. The chain joins TRBV5-1 to TRBJ1-1; perhaps TRBD1 as D (6 bases). This CDR3 has 13 residues. Trimming cost V 2 bases and J 6 bases, with 11 bases left between them. The germline CDR1 and CDR2 sequences are SGHRS and YFSETQ. The chain's CDR3 is CASSFRGRAEAFF. The CDR3 DNA reads as TGCGCCAGCAGCTTCCGGGGGCGGGCTGAAGCTTTCTTT.

The chain combines TRBV7-2 with TRBJ2-1; D might be TRBD2 (5 bases). The CDR3 runs to 13 residues. Germline CDR1 reads SGHTA; CDR2 reads FQGNSA. The V gene lost 4 bases and the J gene lost 7 bases, with 11 bases spanning the gap. CDR3 DNA: TGTGCCAGCAGCTCCCCCGGGGAAAATGAGCAGTTCTTC. Encoded protein: CASSSPGENEQFF.

This clonotype has a count of ten or more. This sequence joins TRBV5-4 and TRBJ1-6; D call uncertain. CDR1 and CDR2 (germline): SGHNT, YYREEE (reference sequence). Trimming shortened V by 4 bases and J by 8 bases, and 7 bases separated the two germline ends. This CDR3 is built from 12 residues. CDR3 region: CASSQGYSPLHF. The CDR3 DNA sequence: TGTGCCAGCAGCCAAGGTTATTCACCCCTCCACTTT.

This clonotype appeared many times. V and J are TRBV7-2 and TRBJ1-6, with D unresolved. This CDR3 contains 13 residues. The ends were cut back, 1 base at V and 12 bases at J, with 10 bases in the middle. CDR1 is SGHTA and CDR2 is FQGNSA in the germline V gene. CDR3 in amino acids: CASSLGPLGPLHF. The CDR3, as DNA: TGTGCCAGCAGCTTAGGACCGCTTGGACCCCTCCACTTT.

The sample holds a few counts of this clonotype. V usage is TRBV5-1 and J usage is TRBJ2-7, with TRBD2 matching 10 bases. This CDR3 contains 15 residues. In germline, CDR1 is SGHRS, CDR2 YFSETQ. V lost 4 bases to trimming and J lost 3 bases; unmatched junction nucleotides: 7. CDR3 bases: TGCGCCAGCAGCAGATCTAGCGGGAGCGGCTACGAGCAGTACTTC. It yields the protein CASSRSSGSGYEQYF.

The chain combines TRBV20-1 with TRBJ2-1; weak D call: TRBD2 (6 bases). The CDR3 has 15 residues. CDR1 and CDR2 from the germline V gene are DFQATT and SNEGSKA (reference sequence). Trimming took 3 bases from V and 0 from J, leaving 12 bases between them. CDR3: CSASLLASSYNEQFF. The DNA of the CDR3 is TGCAGTGCTAGTCTACTAGCTTCCTCCTACAATGAGCAGTTCTTC.